This T cell receptor beta chain was profiled in a study of T cell responses to AZD1222 COVID-19 vaccine. Study outcomes and limitations: Just a handful of AZD1222 recipients were seropositive at baseline. Most donors were white British and more were female, and clonal diversity was possibly underestimated. Spike-specific TCR repertoires showed rising breadth and depth after two AZD1222 doses. The study reported that nearly half of spike-specific TCRs target unmutated variant regions.

Looked up from germline, CDR1 is LNHDA and CDR2 is SQIVND (reference sequence). V gave up 0 bases and J gave up 5 bases, with 14 bases separating them. The CDR3 loop spans 15 amino acids. Note on this clone: Its antigen is unidentified.

Clones were read by immunoSEQ multiplex PCR, and TCRdb kept only the in-frame ones, dropping some. In the table there are fewer than 150,000 clones, just over 90% of which are singletons. The V call is TRBV19, the J call TRBJ2-7; D is perhaps TRBD1 (5 bases). The source of this sequence is an adult in good health. This material consisted of peripheral blood, taken on day 0 of AZD1222 vaccination. CDR3 in DNA: TGTGCCAGTAGTATAGATTCCCGGACACGAGACGAGCAGTACTTC. Encoded protein: CASSIDSRTRDEQYF.